Following are 25 T cell receptor beta chains from one sample sequenced in a study of blood T cell repertoires in COVID-19. This table comes from immunoSEQ multiplex PCR, and its TCRdb copy is limited to in-frame clones, with some not included. The table includes about 140,000 clones, more than 75% detected once. The sample was peripheral blood. The origin of the receptors is a middle-aged woman with acute or convalescent COVID-19.

The chain recombines TRBV12-3 or TRBV12-4 with TRBJ1-2; no clear D gene. Trimming shortened V by 3 bases and J by 2 bases, and 7 bases separated the two germline ends. This CDR3 has 13 residues. CDR3: CASSLTRNYGYTF. The CDR3 nucleotides are TGTGCCAGCAGTTTGACAAGAAACTATGGCTACACCTTC.

This chain uses TRBV27 with TRBJ1-1, with 8 bases fitting TRBD1. After removal of 4 bases from V and 4 bases from J, the junction contained 8 bases not matched to a gene. The CDR3 is 15 residues long. CDR1 and CDR2 from the germline V gene are MNHEY and SMNVEV (reference sequence). In DNA, the CDR3 is TGTGCCAGCAGTTCACCTGGCAGGGGGCTCACTGAAGCTTTCTTT. Translation: CASSSPGRGLTEAFF.

This clone was counted a few times. V and J are TRBV3-1 (or the pseudogene TRBV3-2) and TRBJ2-7, with 7 bases aligning to TRBD1. The CDR3 spans 14 residues. Unmatched junction bases numbered 9, after V lost 9 bases and J lost 1 base. Germline-derived CDR1 and CDR2 are LGHDT and YNNKEL (reference sequence). The CDR3 reads CASNSGTESYEQYF. The DNA of the CDR3 is TGTGCCAGTAATTCCGGGACAGAGTCCTACGAGCAGTACTTC.

The chain combines TRBV20-1 with TRBJ2-3; D possibly corresponds to TRBD2 (6 bases). The germline V gene encodes CDR1 DFQATT and CDR2 SNEGSKA (reference sequence). With 3 bases removed from V and 6 bases from J, the gap between germline ends came to 19 bases. The CDR3 consists of 15 residues. The CDR3 protein is CSASYGTGTRDTQYF. The CDR3 DNA is TGCAGTGCTAGTTATGGGACTGGCACACGGGATACGCAGTATTTT.

The V gene is TRBV6-2 or TRBV6-3, the J gene TRBJ2-5; 9 nucleotides agree with TRBD2. In germline, CDR1 is MNHEY, CDR2 SVGEGT. V was clipped by 1 base and J by 3 bases; unmatched bases: 3. The CDR3 extends over 15 amino acids. In DNA, the CDR3 is TGTGCCAGCAGTTACTTGGGACTAGCCGAAGAGACCCAGTACTTC. This gives the protein CASSYLGLAEETQYF.

The chain uses TRBV4-3 and TRBJ2-1; D is uncertain. V was pared by 0 bases and J by 1 base, with 10 bases between. This CDR3 comprises 16 residues. The germline CDR1 and CDR2 sequences are LGHNA and YSLEER. The CDR3 spells CASSQDRVDSYNEQFF. CDR3 nucleotide sequence: TGCGCCAGCAGCCAAGATCGAGTAGATTCCTACAATGAGCAGTTCTTC.

The chain recombines TRBV7-3 with TRBJ2-1; 9 nucleotides align to TRBD1. Losses at the gene ends were 4 bases for V and 4 bases for J; bases not matched to a gene: 2. The CDR3 spans 14 residues. Germline V CDR1 and CDR2: SGHTA, FQGTGA. The CDR3 DNA is TGTGCCAGCAGCTCCGGGACAGGGTACAATGAGCAGTTCTTC. This translates into CASSSGTGYNEQFF. Supplemented by reference TRBV7-3 and TRBJ2-1, the full variable domain reads GAGVSQTPSNKVTEKGKYVELRCDPISGHTALYWYRQSLGQGPEFLIYFQGTGAADDSGLPNDRFFAVRPEGSVSTLKIQRTERGDSAVYLCASSSGTGYNEQFFGPGTRLTVL.

The chain employs TRBV5-1 and TRBJ1-1, with unresolved D. Per the germline V gene, CDR1 is SGHRS and CDR2 is YFSETQ. The CDR3 extends over 16 amino acids. Trimming took 2 bases from V and 1 from J, leaving 15 bases between them. CDR3 sequence (DNA): TGCGCCAGCAGCTTCCTTACAGCGGAGAGGAACACTGAAGCTTTCTTT. Translated, it gives CASSFLTAERNTEAFF.

V usage is TRBV7-2 and J usage is TRBJ1-5; 10 positions agree with TRBD1. CDR1 is SGHTA, CDR2 FQGNSA, per germline. V shed 5 bases, J shed 5 bases, and the junction held 9 bases outside the gene matches. This CDR3 comprises 16 residues. CDR3: CASSPTGTGVHQPQHF. DNA for the CDR3: TGTGCCAGCAGCCCAACCGGGACAGGGGTCCATCAGCCCCAGCATTTT. The full variable domain, in which reference TRBV7-2 and TRBJ1-5 provide the parts outside the CDR3, is GAGVSQSPSNKVTEKGKDVELRCDPISGHTALYWYRQSLGQGLEFLIYFQGNSAPDKSGLPSDRFSAERTGGSVSTLTIQRTQQEDSAVYLCASSPTGTGVHQPQHFGDGTRLSIL.

V gene TRBV6-2 or TRBV6-3 combines with J gene TRBJ2-1; 8 positions match TRBD1. The CDR3 is made up of 19 amino acids. Germline V gives CDR1 MNHEY, CDR2 SVGEGT. V gave up 0 bases and J gave up 4 bases; unmatched junction bases: 14. The CDR3 region is CASSYSQGASPLPYNEQFF. The CDR3 region has the DNA TGTGCCAGCAGTTACTCGCAGGGGGCTAGCCCGCTTCCGTACAATGAGCAGTTCTTC.

CDR3 in DNA: TGCGCCAGCAGCCCAGTGGGACTAGCGGGAGTCGACACCGGGGAGCTGTTTTTT. This codes for CASSPVGLAGVDTGELFF. The rearrangement joins TRBV4-1 to TRBJ2-2; 14 nucleotides line up with TRBD2. Trimming cost V 4 bases and J 3 bases; bases outside gene matches: 7. Germline V gene data show CDR1 as MGHRA and CDR2 as YSYEKL. This CDR3 has 18 amino acids.

The chain is built from TRBV7-9 and TRBJ1-2; maybe TRBD1 (6 bases). This CDR3 comprises 13 residues. The germline gives CDR1 SEHNR, CDR2 FQNEAQ (reference sequence). V was trimmed by 5 bases and J by 4 bases, leaving 11 bases between them. The DNA for the CDR3 is TGTGCCAGCAGCCCTACAGGGAGCTATGGCTACACCTTC. Translation: CASSPTGSYGYTF.

The CDR3 DNA follows: TGTGCCAGCTCCGGGGGGGGGAGAGGGGAAAAACTGTTTTTT. This codes for CASSGGGRGEKLFF. The J gene is TRBJ1-4, the V gene TRBV6-5, with a weak D call TRBD1 (5 bases). The germline V gene has CDR1 MNHEY and CDR2 SVGAGI. V shed 8 bases and J shed 8 bases, with 18 bases lying between them. This CDR3 has 14 residues.

This clone occurred once. The rearrangement uses TRBV9 and TRBJ2-1, with a weak D call TRBD2 (6 bases). The ends were cut back, 5 bases at V and 2 bases at J, with 14 bases in the middle. CDR3 length: 15 amino acids. The germline V gene has CDR1 SGDLS and CDR2 YYNGEE. The CDR3 DNA is TGTGCCAGCAGTGGGAGCGGGTTAGCCTACAATGAGCAGTTCTTC. Amino acids: CASSGSGLAYNEQFF.

The chain joins TRBV27 to TRBJ2-3, with a possible D match to TRBD2 (5 bases). The CDR3 totals 14 residues. Germline V gives CDR1 MNHEY, CDR2 SMNVEV (reference sequence). V was cut by 6 bases and J by 2 bases, with 12 bases left in between. The CDR3, as DNA: TGTGCCAGCAGCTCGGAGGCGCACACAGATACGCAGTATTTT. Its translation is CASSSEAHTDTQYF.

The rearrangement joins TRBV19 to TRBJ1-3; TRBD1 matches at 7 bases. Germline loops: CDR1 LNHDA, CDR2 SQIVND (reference sequence). The CDR3 has 16 residues. V was pared by 3 bases and J by 1 base, with 6 bases of the junction left unmatched. CDR3 sequence reads: CASSIFSRGSGNTIYF. The CDR3 DNA sequence: TGTGCCAGTAGTATTTTCTCCAGGGGGTCTGGAAACACCATATATTTT.

This rearrangement joins TRBV2 to TRBJ2-7, with D tentatively TRBD1 (5 bases). Trimming took off 9 bases at V and 3 bases at J, with 12 bases between the two ends. Germline CDR1 reads SNHLY; CDR2 reads FYNNEI. This CDR3 region has 12 residues. The CDR3 spells CASTDNGYEQYF. The CDR3 DNA is TGTGCCAGTACGGACAACGGCTACGAGCAGTACTTC.

This clone was detected once. The chain recombines TRBV9 with TRBJ1-6; perhaps TRBD1 as D (6 bases). Germline V lookup: CDR1 SGDLS, CDR2 YYNGEE. Trimming took 7 bases from V and 7 from J, leaving 6 bases between them. The CDR3 consists of 11 residues. CDR3 loop: CASGQNSPLHF. DNA of the CDR3: TGTGCCAGCGGACAGAATTCACCCCTCCACTTT.

In its sample, this clone was seen once. V is TRBV28 and J is TRBJ1-2; D is unresolved. Germline V lookup: CDR1 MDHEN, CDR2 SYDVKM. The V end lost 6 bases, the J end lost 3 bases, and 8 bases lay between the germline ends. This CDR3 has 12 amino acids. The CDR3 sequence: CASRREDYGYTF. The CDR3 nucleotides are TGTGCCAGCAGAAGGGAGGACTATGGCTACACCTTC.

This clone was counted a few times. The gene calls are TRBV29-1 and TRBJ2-7; TRBD2 matches 8 bases. V shed 6 bases, J shed 4 bases, and the junction held 17 bases outside the gene matches. Germline-derived CDR1 and CDR2 are SQVTM and ANQGSEA. This CDR3 region has 16 residues. The CDR3 nucleotides are TGCAGCGTCATAATTGGACTAGCAGGACTAGGGTACGAGCAGTACTTC. Translated: CSVIIGLAGLGYEQYF.

This sequence joins TRBV5-5 and TRBJ1-6; D not resolved. Per the germline V gene, CDR1 is SGHKS and CDR2 is YYEKEE (reference sequence). Trimming took off 2 bases at V and 7 bases at J, with 10 bases between the two ends. This CDR3 contains 14 residues. The CDR3 is CASSFVTVNSPLHF. The CDR3 DNA is TGTGCCAGCAGCTTTGTAACAGTAAATTCACCCCTCCACTTT.

The genes are TRBV2 and TRBJ2-5; 11 bases map to TRBD2. The V gene's germline CDR1 is SNHLY and CDR2 FYNNEI. The V gene end was trimmed by 3 bases and the J gene end by 4 bases; junction bases not matched to a gene: 4. CDR3 length equals 15 residues. DNA of the CDR3: TGTGCCAGCAGTGATAGCGGGGGGGCCGGAGAGACCCAGTACTTC. This sequence encodes CASSDSGGAGETQYF. Full variable domain (outside the CDR3, taken from reference TRBV2 and TRBJ2-5): EPEVTQTPSHQVTQMGQEVILRCVPISNHLYFYWYRQILGQKVEFLVSFYNNEISEKSEIFDDQFSVERPDGSNFTLKIRSTKLEDSAMYFCASSDSGGAGETQYFGPGTRLLVL.

In this sample, this clone turned up once. This chain links TRBV9 with TRBJ2-2; D remains ambiguous. CDR1 is SGDLS, CDR2 YYNGEE, per germline. Trimming removed 1 base from V and 0 bases from J, with 10 bases in between. The CDR3 runs to 16 residues. CDR3 in amino acids: CASSVFYGANTGELFF. DNA of the CDR3: TGTGCCAGCAGCGTATTCTATGGAGCGAACACCGGGGAGCTGTTTTTT. Drawing the rest from reference TRBV9 and TRBJ2-2, the complete variable domain is DSGVTQTPKHLITATGQRVTLRCSPRSGDLSVYWYQQSLDQGLQFLIQYYNGEERAKGNILERFSAQQFPDLHSELNLSSLELGDSALYFCASSVFYGANTGELFFGEGSRLTVL.

This clone was recorded a few times. The chain links TRBV7-2 to TRBJ1-6, with D perhaps TRBD1 (6 bases). This CDR3 has 14 amino acids. Germline loops: CDR1 SGHTA, CDR2 FQGNSA. V was cut by 2 bases and J by 7 bases, with 9 bases left in between. The CDR3 nucleotides are TGTGCCAGCAGCTTACTGGACAGAAATTCACCCCTCCACTTT. The encoded protein is CASSLLDRNSPLHF.

CDR3 protein: CAWSVASGWNTDTQYF. In DNA, the CDR3 is TGTGCCTGGAGTGTAGCTAGCGGGTGGAACACAGATACGCAGTATTTT. The V gene is TRBV30, the J gene TRBJ2-3; 8 positions agree with TRBD2. This CDR3 has 16 residues. V shed 0 bases and J 2 bases; nucleotides not matched to a gene: 7. CDR1 GTSNPN and CDR2 SVGIG come from the germline V gene (reference sequence).